This T cell receptor (beta chain) emerged from a study of a mutant IDH1 vaccine in newly diagnosed glioma. Study in general: Vaccines were first given 4-6 weeks after radiotherapy alone, or with temozolomide cycles. Patients previously underwent radiotherapy, temozolomide, or both, and most underwent both. Sex distribution of treated patients was approximately 60% male and about 38% female; mean age was around 42 years.

The count of this clone is one. Antigen: not known. The junction had 8 bases not matched to a gene; V was cut back by 4 bases and J by 6 bases. CDR1 LGHNA and CDR2 YSLEER come from the germline V gene. This CDR3 contains 15 residues. Indicated time point: week 47, end of study. It was 300 ug of mutant IDH1 20-mer peptide that made up each vaccine dose, given with topical imiquimod. Using immunoSEQ multiplex PCR, the repertoire was profiled, and TCRdb retains in-frame clones only, with some absent. This sample has tens of thousands of clones; 60% to 80% occur once, and the top ten carry 5% to 6.5%. Whole-study results and caveats: It seemed that pseudoprogression was not linked to changes in the top peripheral T cell clonotypes.

The chain couples TRBV4-3 to TRBJ2-7; 11 positions agree with TRBD2. The sequences come from PBMCs, collected from a glioma patient whose treatment included an IDH1 peptide vaccine. This sequence was found in a man over 45 with glioma. CDR3 sequence reads: CASSLSLAGGLEQYF. CDR3 sequence (DNA): TGCGCCAGCAGCCTCTCTCTAGCGGGGGGACTCGAGCAGTACTTC.